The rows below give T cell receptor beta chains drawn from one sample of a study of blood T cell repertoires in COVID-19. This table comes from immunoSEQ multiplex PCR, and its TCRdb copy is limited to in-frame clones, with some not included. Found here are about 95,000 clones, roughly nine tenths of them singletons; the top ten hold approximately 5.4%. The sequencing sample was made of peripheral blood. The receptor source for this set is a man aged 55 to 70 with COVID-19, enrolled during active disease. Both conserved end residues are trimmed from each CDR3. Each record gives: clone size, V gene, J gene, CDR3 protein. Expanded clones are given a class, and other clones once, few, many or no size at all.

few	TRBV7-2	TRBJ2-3	ASSLGVQGSGTA
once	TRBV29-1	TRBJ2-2	SVKTVGNTGELF
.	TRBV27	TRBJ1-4	ASSSGALNEKLF
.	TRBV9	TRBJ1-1	ASSPAGGTEAF
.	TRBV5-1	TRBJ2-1	ASNPTGLDEQF
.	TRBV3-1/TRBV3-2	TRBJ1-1	ASSHTPGTGGTEAF
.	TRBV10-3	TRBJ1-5	AISETVNQPQH
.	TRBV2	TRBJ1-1	ASSTSRDRLNTEAF
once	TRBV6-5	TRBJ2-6	ASSKTVSGANVLT
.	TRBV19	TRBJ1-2	ASNDRGTNYGYT
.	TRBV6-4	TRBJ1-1	ASSDRLGRGQAF
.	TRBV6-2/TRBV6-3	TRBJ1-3	ASSYGPGASGNTIY
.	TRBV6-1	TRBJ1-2	ASSEPALYGYT
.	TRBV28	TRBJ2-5	ASSLTQETQY
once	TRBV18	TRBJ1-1	ASSPGGDTEAF
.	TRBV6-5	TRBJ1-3	ASRGDLPGNTIY
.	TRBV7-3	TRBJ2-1	ASSLKAGGVYNEQF
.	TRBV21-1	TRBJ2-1	ASSKGDRVAYNEQF
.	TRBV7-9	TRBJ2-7	ASSSAPDRDSYEQY
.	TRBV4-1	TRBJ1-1	ASSQEVGQNTEAF
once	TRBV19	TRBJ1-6	ASSPRDRGSPLH
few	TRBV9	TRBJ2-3	ASSSALGGGTDTQY
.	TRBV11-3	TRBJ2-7	ASSPFRADSYEQY
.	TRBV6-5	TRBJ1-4	ASSRDSATNEKLF
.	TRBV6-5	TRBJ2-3	ASSSPGERGADTQY
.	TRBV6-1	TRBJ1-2	ASSEASVNYGYT
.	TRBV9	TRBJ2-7	ASSVGTSYEQY
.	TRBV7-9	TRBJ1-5	ASSSGTGGEGQPQH
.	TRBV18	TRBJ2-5	ASSLQGEEETQY
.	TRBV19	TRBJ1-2	ASSPFTTANYGYT
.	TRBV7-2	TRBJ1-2	ASSTGVSSGYT
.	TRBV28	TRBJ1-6	ASTSGGSYNSPLH
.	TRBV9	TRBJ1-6	ASSVGFGVSPLH
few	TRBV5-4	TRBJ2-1	ASSFGTSGYNEQF
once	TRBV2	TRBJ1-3	ASKEDSRSGNTIY
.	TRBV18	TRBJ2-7	ASSDTPGQGYEQY
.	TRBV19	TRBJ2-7	ASTLSGTSYEQY
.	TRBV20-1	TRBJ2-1	SASGTSGSPYNEQF
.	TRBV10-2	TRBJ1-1	ASSDGRQGNTEAF
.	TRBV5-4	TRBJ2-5	ASRLAGVQETQY
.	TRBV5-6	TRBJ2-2	ASSPLGGGDTGELF
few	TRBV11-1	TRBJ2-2	ASSLSQNTGELF
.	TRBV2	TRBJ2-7	ASGTSFYEQY